This is a list of T cell receptor beta chains from one sample in a study of blood T cell repertoires in COVID-19. The repertoire was sequenced with immunoSEQ multiplex PCR; TCRdb's copy has only in-frame clones and lacks some. The sample records about 490,000 clones, approximately 83% being singletons. The sample consisted of peripheral blood. The origin of the receptors is a human donor in a cohort sampled during active COVID-19. Each CDR3 is given with its conserved first and last residue. D genes are given only for firm matches. Not every row has a clone size; where given, it reads once, few, many or a size class.

d_gene	v_gene	abundance	j_gene	CDR3nt	CDR3aa
NA	TRBV7-2	NA	TRBJ1-3	TGTGCCAGCAGCTTAATCCGCGGGGCCCTTCCTGGAAACACCATATATTTT	CASSLIRGALPGNTIYF
NA	TRBV15	NA	TRBJ1-2	TGTGCCACCAGCAGAATCCTGACAAGTAACTATGGCTACACCTTC	CATSRILTSNYGYTF
NA	TRBV7-2	once	TRBJ2-2	TGTGCCAGCAGCTTAGCGACAGACACCGGGGAGCTGTTTTTT	CASSLATDTGELFF
TRBD1	TRBV7-2	NA	TRBJ2-7	TGTGCCAGCAGCTTAGTGAAAGACAGGGAATACGAGCAGTACTTC	CASSLVKDREYEQYF
NA	TRBV15	NA	TRBJ1-2	TGTGCCACCAGCAGAGAAGTCCGAGCTAACTATGGCTACACCTTC	CATSREVRANYGYTF
TRBD1	TRBV10-1	NA	TRBJ2-7	TGCGCCAGCAGTCCCGGGACAGGGGCCGGGGTAGCGGCCTACGAGCAGTACTTC	CASSPGTGAGVAAYEQYF
TRBD2	TRBV24-1	NA	TRBJ2-1	TGTGCCACCGCGCGGGAGTCTGAGCAGTTCTTC	CATARESEQFF
NA	TRBV10-1	NA	TRBJ2-3	TGCGCCAGCAGTGAAGTAGTGGATACGCAGTATTTT	CASSEVVDTQYF
TRBD1	TRBV7-2	NA	TRBJ2-7	TGTGCCAGCAGCCATCCGACAGGGCTCACCTCCTACGAGCAGTACTTC	CASSHPTGLTSYEQYF
TRBD1	TRBV3-1/TRBV3-2	few	TRBJ1-2	TGTGCCAGCAGCCCGGGACAGGGGAACTATGGCTACACCTTC	CASSPGQGNYGYTF
NA	TRBV30	few	TRBJ2-2	TGTGCCTGCCGTAGCGGACCAGCCCACACCGGGGAGCTGTTTTTT	CACRSGPAHTGELFF
NA	TRBV2	NA	TRBJ2-7	TGTGCCAGCAGTGATTGGGACTCGAACTCCTACGAGCAGTACTTC	CASSDWDSNSYEQYF
NA	TRBV6-4	few	TRBJ1-1	TGTGCCAGCAGGGGACTATACGGGACTGAAGCTTTCTTT	CASRGLYGTEAFF
TRBD1	TRBV10-3	NA	TRBJ1-1	TGTGCCATCAGTGAGTCGAGACAGGGGCAGAACACTGAAGCTTTCTTT	CAISESRQGQNTEAFF
TRBD2	TRBV2	NA	TRBJ2-3	TGTGCCAGCAGTGAACGGCTAGCGGGTGCCACAGATACGCAGTATTTT	CASSERLAGATDTQYF
NA	TRBV3-1/TRBV3-2	once	TRBJ2-1	TGTGCCAGCAGCCAAGGGACGGGGTTCTCCTACAATGAGCAGTTCTTC	CASSQGTGFSYNEQFF
TRBD1	TRBV11-3	NA	TRBJ1-2	TGTGCCAGCAGCCATAACAGGGGTTATGGCTACACCTTC	CASSHNRGYGYTF
TRBD1	TRBV6-5	NA	TRBJ1-1	TGTGCCAGCAGCCCGACAGGGTACACTGAAGCTTTCTTT	CASSPTGYTEAFF
NA	TRBV7-8	NA	TRBJ1-6	TGTGCCAGCAGCTATAGGGGGACAACTTATTCACCCCTCCACTTT	CASSYRGTTYSPLHF
NA	TRBV2	NA	TRBJ2-3	TGTGCCAGCAGTGAGGGGGCCGATACGCAGTATTTT	CASSEGADTQYF
TRBD1	TRBV7-9	NA	TRBJ1-5	TGTGCCAGCGGAGACAGGGAAAATCAGCCCCAGCATTTT	CASGDRENQPQHF
TRBD1	TRBV4-1	NA	TRBJ2-5	TGCGCCAGCAGCCAAGATCGGGACAGGGGGCGTCGACAAGAGACCCAGTACTTC	CASSQDRDRGRRQETQYF
NA	TRBV14	NA	TRBJ1-1	TGTGCCAGCAGCCAAGATCGGGATAGCCTAGCAGATAACACTGAAGCTTTCTTT	CASSQDRDSLADNTEAFF
NA	TRBV24-1	NA	TRBJ1-2	TGTGCCACCAGTCAGGCAGCCAACTATGGCTACACCTTC	CATSQAANYGYTF
TRBD1	TRBV11-3	NA	TRBJ2-7	TGTGCCAGCAGCTTAGGGACAGGGGTGTTCAACGAGCAGTACTTC	CASSLGTGVFNEQYF
TRBD2	TRBV7-6	NA	TRBJ2-2	TGTGCCAGCAGCCTAGCGGGCAGCTACACCGGGGAGCTGTTTTTT	CASSLAGSYTGELFF
TRBD2	TRBV4-3	NA	TRBJ2-7	TGCGCCAGCAGCCACCTGACTAGCGGGACGTACGAGCAGTACTTC	CASSHLTSGTYEQYF
TRBD1	TRBV30	NA	TRBJ2-2	TGTGCCTGGGCTGGGACAGATATTACCGGGGAGCTGTTTTTT	CAWAGTDITGELFF
TRBD2	TRBV10-3	NA	TRBJ2-1	TGTGCCATCAGCGATACTAGCGCGTCCTACAATGAGCAGTTCTTC	CAISDTSASYNEQFF
NA	TRBV3-1/TRBV3-2	few	TRBJ1-1	TGTGCCAGCAGCGGAAGGAGAAGGGAAGCTTTCTTT	CASSGRRREAFF
TRBD1	TRBV7-9	few	TRBJ2-7	TGTGCCAGCAGCTTAGCATCAGGGGGCCCCTACGAGCAGTACTTC	CASSLASGGPYEQYF
TRBD2	TRBV19	few	TRBJ2-3	TGTGCCAGTTCAGGGAGACTAGCGGGAGGAATAGATACGCAGTATTTT	CASSGRLAGGIDTQYF
TRBD2	TRBV19	NA	TRBJ2-3	TGTGCCAGTAGTATAGGGAGCGGGAGCGGGGATACGCAGTATTTT	CASSIGSGSGDTQYF
NA	TRBV30	NA	TRBJ2-2	TGTGCCTGGAGTCCCCCAGGGAACACCGGGGAGCTGTTTTTT	CAWSPPGNTGELFF
NA	TRBV29-1	few	TRBJ2-5	TGCAGCGTTGACTTTACGAGAGGCCAAGAGACCCAGTACTTC	CSVDFTRGQETQYF
TRBD2	TRBV15	once	TRBJ2-1	TGTGCCACCAGCAGTAGACTAGCGGGAAATTACAATGAGCAGTTCTTC	CATSSRLAGNYNEQFF
NA	TRBV28	NA	TRBJ1-2	TGTGCCAGCAGCCTAACATCGGAGGGGAGGTTCTATGGCTACACCTTC	CASSLTSEGRFYGYTF
TRBD1	TRBV2	NA	TRBJ1-2	TGTGCCAGCAGTGATATAACAGGGGCCTCGGACGGCTACACCTTC	CASSDITGASDGYTF
TRBD2	TRBV5-1	NA	TRBJ2-1	TGCGCCAGCAGCCCCAGCGGGAGGGCAACCTACAATGAGCAGTTCTTC	CASSPSGRATYNEQFF
NA	TRBV19	NA	TRBJ1-2	TGTGCCAGTACGGGGCAGGGGTCACGGGGCTACACCTTC	CASTGQGSRGYTF
TRBD1	TRBV9	few	TRBJ1-6	TGTGCCAGCAGCGTAGGGGGACAGGGAGATTCACCCCTCCACTTT	CASSVGGQGDSPLHF
NA	TRBV12-3/TRBV12-4	NA	TRBJ1-6	TGTGCCAGCAGTTTAGCTCAGAATTCACCCCTCCACTTT	CASSLAQNSPLHF
NA	TRBV30	NA	TRBJ1-2	TGTGCCTGGAGTGTACAGCAGGGCCCCTATGGCTACACCTTC	CAWSVQQGPYGYTF
NA	TRBV4-1	NA	TRBJ1-6	TGCGCCAGCAGCCAGGGGACTCATTCACCCCTCCACTTT	CASSQGTHSPLHF
NA	TRBV2	NA	TRBJ1-2	TGTGCCAGCAGTGAAGCTCAGGCAGAAACCTATGGCTACACCTTC	CASSEAQAETYGYTF
NA	TRBV28	NA	TRBJ2-2	TGTGCCAGCAGTCCCCCTAACAGGGCGAACACCGGGGAGCTGTTTTTT	CASSPPNRANTGELFF
TRBD1	TRBV2	NA	TRBJ1-2	TGTGCCAGCAGTGGGCAGGGGGCTAACTATGGCTACACCTTC	CASSGQGANYGYTF
NA	TRBV5-4	once	TRBJ2-2	TGTGCCAGCAGCTTGGCCGGGTTGGATGCCGGGGAGCTGTTTTTT	CASSLAGLDAGELFF
TRBD1	TRBV7-9	once	TRBJ2-7	TGTGCCAGCAGCCGGACAGGTTACGAGCAGTACTTC	CASSRTGYEQYF
NA	TRBV10-2	few	TRBJ1-3	TGCGCCAGCAGCCCCCAGGGATCGGGAAACACCATATATTTT	CASSPQGSGNTIYF
NA	TRBV7-3	NA	TRBJ2-2	TGTGCCAGCAGCTTAGGTCTAGCGTCGAACACCGGGGAGCTGTTTTTT	CASSLGLASNTGELFF
TRBD1	TRBV7-9	NA	TRBJ1-1	TGTGCCAGCAGGGGGACCCCGGGACAGCAGAACACTGAAGCTTTCTTT	CASRGTPGQQNTEAFF
NA	TRBV19	NA	TRBJ1-1	TGTGCCAGTAGTACAGGGAAGAACACTGAAGCTTTCTTT	CASSTGKNTEAFF